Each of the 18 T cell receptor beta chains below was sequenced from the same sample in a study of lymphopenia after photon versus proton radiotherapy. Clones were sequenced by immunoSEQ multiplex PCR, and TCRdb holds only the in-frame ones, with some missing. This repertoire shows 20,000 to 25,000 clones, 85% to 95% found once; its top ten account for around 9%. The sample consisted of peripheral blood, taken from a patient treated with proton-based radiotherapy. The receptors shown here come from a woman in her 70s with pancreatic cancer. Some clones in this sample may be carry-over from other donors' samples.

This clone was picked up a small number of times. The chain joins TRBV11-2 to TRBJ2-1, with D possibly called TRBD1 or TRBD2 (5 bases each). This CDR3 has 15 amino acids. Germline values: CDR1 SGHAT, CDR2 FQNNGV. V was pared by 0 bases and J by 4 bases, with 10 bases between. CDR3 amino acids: CASSLDRGPYNEQFF. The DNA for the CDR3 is TGTGCCAGCAGCTTAGATCGGGGACCATACAATGAGCAGTTCTTC.

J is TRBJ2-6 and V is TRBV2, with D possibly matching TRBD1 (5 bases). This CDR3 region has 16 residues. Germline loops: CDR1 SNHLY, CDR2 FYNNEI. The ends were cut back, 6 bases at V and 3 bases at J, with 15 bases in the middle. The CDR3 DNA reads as TGTGCCAGCAGCGATCCGACAGCTTTTGGGGCCAACGTCCTGACTTTC. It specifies CASSDPTAFGANVLTF.

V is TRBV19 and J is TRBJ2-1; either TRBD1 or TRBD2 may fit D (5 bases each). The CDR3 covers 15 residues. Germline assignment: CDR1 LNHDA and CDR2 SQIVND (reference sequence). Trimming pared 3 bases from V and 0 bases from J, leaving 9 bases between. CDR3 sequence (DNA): TGTGCCAGTAGTATGTCAGGGAGCTCCTACAATGAGCAGTTCTTC. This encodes CASSMSGSSYNEQFF.

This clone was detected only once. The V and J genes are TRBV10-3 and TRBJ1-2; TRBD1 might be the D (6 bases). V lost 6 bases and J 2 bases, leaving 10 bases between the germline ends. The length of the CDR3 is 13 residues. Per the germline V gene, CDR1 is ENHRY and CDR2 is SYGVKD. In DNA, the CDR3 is TGTGCCATCAGCCCCGACAGGAACTATGGCTACACCTTC. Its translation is CAISPDRNYGYTF.

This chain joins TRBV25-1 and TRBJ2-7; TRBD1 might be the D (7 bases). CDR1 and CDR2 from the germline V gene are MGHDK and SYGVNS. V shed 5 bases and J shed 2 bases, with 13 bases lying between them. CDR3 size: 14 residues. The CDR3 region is CASSLAGQTYEQYF. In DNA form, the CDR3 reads TGTGCCAGCAGTCTCGCGGGACAGACCTACGAGCAGTACTTC.

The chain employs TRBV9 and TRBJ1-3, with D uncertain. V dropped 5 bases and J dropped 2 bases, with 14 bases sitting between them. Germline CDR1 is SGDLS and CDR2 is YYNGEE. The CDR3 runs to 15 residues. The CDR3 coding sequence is TGTGCCAGCAGTGCGACGGGGAGCCCTGGAAACACCATATATTTT. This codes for CASSATGSPGNTIYF.

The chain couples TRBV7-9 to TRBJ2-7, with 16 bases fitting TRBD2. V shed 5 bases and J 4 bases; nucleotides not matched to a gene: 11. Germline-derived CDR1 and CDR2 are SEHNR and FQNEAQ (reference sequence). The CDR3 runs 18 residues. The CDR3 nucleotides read TGTGCCAGCAGCAATCCGGGACTAGCGGGAGGGCCTGTGTACGAGCAGTACTTC. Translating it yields CASSNPGLAGGPVYEQYF.

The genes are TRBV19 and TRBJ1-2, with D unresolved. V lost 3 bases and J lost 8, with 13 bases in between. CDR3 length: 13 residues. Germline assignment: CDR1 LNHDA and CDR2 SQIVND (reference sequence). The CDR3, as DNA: TGTGCCAGTAGTATCGGTGAGACAAGCGGCTACACCTTC. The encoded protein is CASSIGETSGYTF.

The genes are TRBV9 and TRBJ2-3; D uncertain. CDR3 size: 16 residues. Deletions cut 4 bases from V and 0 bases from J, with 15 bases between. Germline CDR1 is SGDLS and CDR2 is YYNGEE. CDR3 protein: CASSTGRAPSTDTQYF. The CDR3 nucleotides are TGTGCCAGCAGCACCGGAAGGGCACCTAGCACAGATACGCAGTATTTT.

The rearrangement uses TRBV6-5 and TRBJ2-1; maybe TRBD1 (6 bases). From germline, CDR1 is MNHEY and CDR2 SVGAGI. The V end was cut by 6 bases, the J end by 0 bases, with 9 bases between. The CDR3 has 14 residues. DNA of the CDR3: TGTGCCAGCAGAACAGGGAGCTCCTACAATGAGCAGTTCTTC. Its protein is CASRTGSSYNEQFF.

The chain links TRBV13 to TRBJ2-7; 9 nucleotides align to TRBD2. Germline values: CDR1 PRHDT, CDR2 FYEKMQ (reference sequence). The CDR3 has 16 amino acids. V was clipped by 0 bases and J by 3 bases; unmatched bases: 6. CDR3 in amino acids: CASSLGLSGSVYEQYF. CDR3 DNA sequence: TGTGCCAGCAGCTTAGGTCTTAGCGGGAGTGTCTACGAGCAGTACTTC.

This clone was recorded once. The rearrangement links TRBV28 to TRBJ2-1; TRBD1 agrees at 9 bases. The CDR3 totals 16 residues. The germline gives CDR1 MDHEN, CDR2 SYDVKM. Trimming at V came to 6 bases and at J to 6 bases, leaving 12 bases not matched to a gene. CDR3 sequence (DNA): TGTGCCAGCAGACCCACGACAGGGGGTTTGGTCAATGAGCAGTTCTTC. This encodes CASRPTTGGLVNEQFF.

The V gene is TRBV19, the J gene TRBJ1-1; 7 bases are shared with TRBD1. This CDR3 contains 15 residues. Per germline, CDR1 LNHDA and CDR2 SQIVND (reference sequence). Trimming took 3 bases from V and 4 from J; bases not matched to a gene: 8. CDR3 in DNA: TGTGCCAGTAGTATGTCAGGGGGATACGGCACTGAAGCTTTCTTT. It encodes CASSMSGGYGTEAFF.

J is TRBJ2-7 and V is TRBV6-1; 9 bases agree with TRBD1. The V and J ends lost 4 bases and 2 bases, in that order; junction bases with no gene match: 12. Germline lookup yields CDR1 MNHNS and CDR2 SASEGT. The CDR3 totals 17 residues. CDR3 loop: CASSVTGGASFAYEQYF. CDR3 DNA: TGTGCCAGCAGTGTGACAGGGGGTGCAAGTTTTGCCTACGAGCAGTACTTC.

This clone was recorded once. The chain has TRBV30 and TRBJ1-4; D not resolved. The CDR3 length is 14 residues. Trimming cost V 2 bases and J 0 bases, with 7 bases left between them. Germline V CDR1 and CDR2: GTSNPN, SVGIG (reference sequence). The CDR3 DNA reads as TGTGCCTGGAGTTTGAGTGCAACTAATGAAAAACTGTTTTTT. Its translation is CAWSLSATNEKLFF.

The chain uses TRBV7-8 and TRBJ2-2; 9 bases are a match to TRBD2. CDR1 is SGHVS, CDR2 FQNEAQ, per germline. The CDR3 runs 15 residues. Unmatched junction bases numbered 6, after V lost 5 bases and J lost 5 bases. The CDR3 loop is CASSRTSEGTGELFF. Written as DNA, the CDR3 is TGTGCCAGCAGCCGGACTAGCGAAGGAACCGGGGAGCTGTTTTTT.

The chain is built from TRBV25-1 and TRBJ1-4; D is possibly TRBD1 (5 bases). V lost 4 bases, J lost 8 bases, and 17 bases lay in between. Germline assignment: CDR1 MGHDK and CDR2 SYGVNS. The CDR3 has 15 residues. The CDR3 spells CASSGGTSIGEKLFF. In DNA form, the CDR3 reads TGTGCCAGCAGTGGAGGGACCTCAATAGGGGAAAAACTGTTTTTT.

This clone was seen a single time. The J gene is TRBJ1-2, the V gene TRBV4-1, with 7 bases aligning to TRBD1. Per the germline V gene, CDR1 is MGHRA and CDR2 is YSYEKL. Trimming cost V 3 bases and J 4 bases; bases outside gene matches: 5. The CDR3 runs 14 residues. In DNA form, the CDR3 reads TGCGCCAGCAGCCACGACAGGGAGGCCTATGGCTACACCTTC. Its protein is CASSHDREAYGYTF.